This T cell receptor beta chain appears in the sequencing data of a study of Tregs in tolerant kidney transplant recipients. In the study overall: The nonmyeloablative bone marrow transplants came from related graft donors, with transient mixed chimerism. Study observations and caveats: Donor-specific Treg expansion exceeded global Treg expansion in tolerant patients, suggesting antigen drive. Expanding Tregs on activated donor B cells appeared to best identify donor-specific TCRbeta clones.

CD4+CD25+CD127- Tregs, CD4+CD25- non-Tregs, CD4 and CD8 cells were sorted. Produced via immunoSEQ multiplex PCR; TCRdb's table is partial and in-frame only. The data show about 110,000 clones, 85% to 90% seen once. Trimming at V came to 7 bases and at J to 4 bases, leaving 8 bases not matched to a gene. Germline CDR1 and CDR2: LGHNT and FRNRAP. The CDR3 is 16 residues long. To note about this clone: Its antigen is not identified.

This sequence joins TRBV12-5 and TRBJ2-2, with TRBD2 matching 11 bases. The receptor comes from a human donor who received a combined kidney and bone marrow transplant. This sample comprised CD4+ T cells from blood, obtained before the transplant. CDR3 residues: CASALAGGRGTGELFF. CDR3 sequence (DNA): TGTGCTAGTGCTTTAGCGGGAGGGCGGGGCACCGGGGAGCTGTTTTTT.